Listed here are 13 T cell receptor beta chains from one sample, sequenced in a study of shared clonotypes between healthy human individuals. Method: immunoSEQ multiplex PCR; TCRdb's copy keeps in-frame clones and lacks some. The data contain roughly 1,100,000 clones, about 75% of them singletons. The sample consisted of memory CD4+ T cells sorted from blood. Subset noted: CD45RA-negative fraction. All receptors derive from a man aged 18-30 years in good health.

The chain employs TRBV19 and TRBJ1-1; D is unresolved. The CDR3 loop spans 18 amino acids. Germline CDR1 is LNHDA and CDR2 is SQIVND (reference sequence). V lost 0 bases, J lost 3 bases, and 20 bases lay in between. CDR3 bases: TGTGCCAGTAGTATAGATAACCCCCCCGGCCGGTTGGACACTGAAGCTTTCTTT. Protein product: CASSIDNPPGRLDTEAFF.

The chain uses TRBV18 and TRBJ2-1; D may be TRBD1 or TRBD2 (5 bases each). The germline V gene has CDR1 KGHSH and CDR2 LQKENI. Between the trimmed V and J ends, which lost 6 bases and 6 bases, there was a span of 21 bases. This CDR3 region has 16 residues. The CDR3 loop is CASSPAPGASRNEQFF. The CDR3 nucleotides are TGTGCCAGCTCCCCGGCCCCCGGGGCTTCTCGCAATGAGCAGTTCTTC.

A single count supports this clone. The gene calls are TRBV27 and TRBJ1-6; D unresolved. Germline loops: CDR1 MNHEY, CDR2 SMNVEV (reference sequence). V gave up 4 bases and J gave up 13 bases, with 14 bases separating them. The CDR3 totals 13 residues. The CDR3 DNA sequence: TGTGCCAGCAGTTCTTCCTGGACGCGGCCCCTCCACTTT. Its translation is CASSSSWTRPLHF.

This clone was seen a few times. The junction differs from germline at one of its ends, possibly a read error. This chain joins TRBV7-7 and TRBJ2-2; TRBD1 aligns across 8 bases. CDR1 and CDR2 (germline): SSHAT, FNYEAQ (reference sequence). The CDR3 runs 16 residues. The CDR3 here is CASSLGPTGATGELFF. Here the CDR3 DNA reads TGTGCTAGCAGCTTAGGTCCGACAGGGGCTACCGGGGAGCTGTTTTTT. Filled out from reference TRBV7-7 and TRBJ2-2, the complete variable domain reads GAGVSQSPRYKVTKRGQDVTLRCDPISSHATLYWYQQALGQGPEFLTYFNYEAQPDKSGLPSDRFSAERPEGSISTLTIQRTEQRDSAMYRCASSLGPTGATGELFFGEGSRLTVL.

V is TRBV11-2 and J is TRBJ2-7, with D possibly called TRBD1 or TRBD2 (7 bases each). V was pared by 5 bases and J by 6 bases, with 11 bases between. Germline V lookup: CDR1 SGHAT, CDR2 FQNNGV. The CDR3 covers 12 residues. The CDR3 nucleotides read TGTGCCAGCAGCCAGGGGGGGAGCGAGCAGTACTTC. This codes for CASSQGGSEQYF.

The gene calls are TRBV6-1 and TRBJ2-2, with 7 bases aligning to TRBD1. The J segment lost 0 bases and the V segment lost 7 bases, leaving 5 bases of the junction unmatched. Germline loops: CDR1 MNHNS, CDR2 SASEGT. The CDR3 is made up of 15 amino acids. The CDR3 loop is CASTGGQANTGELFF. The DNA for the CDR3 is TGTGCCAGCACCGGAGGACAGGCGAACACCGGGGAGCTGTTTTTT.

This rearrangement joins TRBV5-6 to TRBJ2-7; no clear D. With 0 bases removed from V and 0 bases from J, the gap between germline ends came to 7 bases. The CDR3 runs to 14 residues. Germline lookup yields CDR1 SGHDT and CDR2 YYEEEE. CDR3 in DNA: TGTGCCAGCAGCTTGGTACAGACCTCCTACGAGCAGTACTTC. This sequence encodes CASSLVQTSYEQYF.

The gene calls are TRBV15 and TRBJ1-1, with 7 positions matching TRBD1. Germline V gives CDR1 LNHNV, CDR2 YYDKDF (reference sequence). Trimming took 5 bases from V and 9 from J; bases not matched to a gene: 15. The CDR3 sequence is 15 residues long. The CDR3 DNA follows: TGTGCCACCAGCCCTGTACGAGGGGACAGAGCTCAAGCTTTCTTT. It encodes CATSPVRGDRAQAFF. The full variable domain, completed using reference TRBV15 and TRBJ1-1, is DAMVIQNPRYQVTQFGKPVTLSCSQTLNHNVMYWYQQKSSQAPKLLFHYYDKDFNNEADTPDNFQSRRPNTSFCFLDIRSPGLGDTAMYLCATSPVRGDRAQAFFGQGTRLTVV.

This clone was counted ten times or more. The chain carries TRBV7-2 and TRBJ1-5; TRBD1 is a possible D gene (6 bases). CDR1 is SGHTA, CDR2 FQGNSA, per germline. V gave up 5 bases and J gave up 6 bases, with 17 bases separating them. The CDR3 has 15 amino acids. The CDR3 DNA reads as TGTGCCAGCAGCATTCAACAGGGTTCGGTTCAGCCCCAGCATTTT. It codes for CASSIQQGSVQPQHF. The full variable domain, in which reference TRBV7-2 and TRBJ1-5 provide the parts outside the CDR3, is GAGVSQSPSNKVTEKGKDVELRCDPISGHTALYWYRQSLGQGLEFLIYFQGNSAPDKSGLPSDRFSAERTGGSVSTLTIQRTQQEDSAVYLCASSIQQGSVQPQHFGDGTRLSIL.

As for this clone: Other nucleotide sequences in the sample specify the same CDR3. The V call is TRBV19, the J call TRBJ2-7; TRBD1 matches 8 bases. CDR1 is LNHDA, CDR2 SQIVND, per germline (reference sequence). J lost 1 base, V lost 1 base, and 0 bases had no gene match. This CDR3 contains 14 residues. The CDR3 region is CASSIGTGSYEQYF. In DNA, the CDR3 is TGTGCCAGTAGTATAGGGACAGGGTCCTACGAGCAGTACTTC.

This clone was recorded once. The rearrangement links TRBV9 to TRBJ2-2; D unresolved. The CDR3 length is 16 residues. The V end was cut by 3 bases, the J end by 0 bases, with 12 bases between. The germline gives CDR1 SGDLS, CDR2 YYNGEE. In DNA, the CDR3 is TGTGCCAGCAGCGCCGGTTGGGGTTCGAACACCGGGGAGCTGTTTTTT. Translated: CASSAGWGSNTGELFF. The complete variable domain, with remaining parts taken from reference TRBV9 and TRBJ2-2, reads DSGVTQTPKHLITATGQRVTLRCSPRSGDLSVYWYQQSLDQGLQFLIQYYNGEERAKGNILERFSAQQFPDLHSELNLSSLELGDSALYFCASSAGWGSNTGELFFGEGSRLTVL.

The chain uses TRBV11-2 and TRBJ1-1; D gene uncertain. Trimming cost V 4 bases and J 1 base, with 7 bases left between them. CDR3 length: 13 amino acids. CDR1 is SGHAT and CDR2 is FQNNGV in the germline V gene. The CDR3 sequence: CASSSPPNTEAFF. CDR3 nucleotides: TGTGCCAGCAGCTCCCCCCCGAACACTGAAGCTTTCTTT.

CDR3 nucleotide sequence: TGTGCCAGCAGATTCTCAGGGCCAGATACGCAGTATTTT. The encoded protein is CASRFSGPDTQYF. The chain couples TRBV7-2 to TRBJ2-3, with D possibly matching TRBD1 (5 bases). The CDR3 runs to 13 residues. V was pared by 6 bases and J by 4 bases, with 11 bases between. CDR1 and CDR2 (germline): SGHTA, FQGNSA.